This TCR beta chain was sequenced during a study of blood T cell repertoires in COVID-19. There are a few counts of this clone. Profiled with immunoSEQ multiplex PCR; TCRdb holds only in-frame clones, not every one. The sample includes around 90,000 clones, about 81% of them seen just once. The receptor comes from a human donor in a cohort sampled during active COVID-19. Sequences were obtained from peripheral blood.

CDR3 protein: CASKRDRGPGGYTF. The CDR3, as DNA: TGTGCCAGCAAAAGGGACAGGGGGCCGGGTGGCTACACCTTC. V usage is TRBV7-2 and J usage is TRBJ1-2, with TRBD1 matching 12 bases. V lost 7 bases, J lost 7 bases, and 7 bases stayed unmatched. The length of the CDR3 is 14 residues. Germline-derived CDR1 and CDR2 are SGHTA and FQGNSA.